This T cell receptor beta chain is drawn from a study of blood T cell repertoires in COVID-19. V shed 1 base and J 3 bases; nucleotides not matched to a gene: 6. This CDR3 spans 16 amino acids. Germline values: CDR1 LGHNA, CDR2 YNFKEQ. Repertoires were generated with immunoSEQ multiplex PCR, while TCRdb's copy carries only in-frame clones and drops some. Of about 260,000 clones listed, about nine tenths are singletons. This chain uses TRBV4-2 with TRBJ2-7; 10 bases agree with TRBD1. The sequence was obtained from a woman between 45 and 60 years old who had recovered from COVID-19. Sequenced: peripheral blood. For the CDR3, the DNA is TGTGCCAGCAGCCAAGCTACCGGACAGGGGGGCTACGAGCAGTACTTC. Its translation: CASSQATGQGGYEQYF.